This T cell receptor (beta chain) was sequenced for a study of T cells in Graves' hyperthyroidism and ophthalmopathy. Clinical symptoms, serum thyroxine and TRAb, thyroid ultrasound and orbital computed tomography together formed the diagnostic basis. TCR beta CDR3 region amplification was performed from RNA transcripts. A first-round RT-PCR of the TCR CDR3 used the HTBI primer set. TCRdb re-called the multiplex PCR reads with MiXCR, one entry per CDR3 protein. The sample carries about 560,000 distinct CDR3 sequences, roughly a sixth recorded once. This clonotype was found many times. V lost 3 bases, J lost 5 bases, and 8 bases lay in between. The V gene's germline CDR1 is SNHLY and CDR2 FYNNEI. The CDR3 loop spans 12 amino acids.

This receptor was identified in a woman between 18 and 29 years old with Graves' hyperthyroidism. The rearrangement links TRBV2 to TRBJ2-7; D ambiguous. The material sequenced was blood. The CDR3, as DNA: TGTGCCAGCAGTGATAGTTTCGACGAGCAGTACTTC. It codes for CASSDSFDEQYF.